Below, 12 T cell receptor beta chains from the same sample are listed, as sequenced in a study of shared clonotypes between healthy human individuals (dated by TCRdb to 2019 to 2021). The receptor library was made with the immunoSEQ multiplex PCR assay. Held by TCRdb, this immuneACCESS table contains in-frame sequences only and omits some clones. Under half of the omission traces to an unresolved V gene where checked; the cause of the rest is unknown. The sample table holds approximately 1,000,000 clones, of which 70% to 80% were seen once. The top ten constitute roughly 0.83% of the sample. The sequencing input was memory CD4+ T cells from PBMCs. Read against the paper, the sample's cell subset or site label means: CD45RA-negative fraction. Receptors originate from a man aged 18 to 29 in good health. Some clones in this sample may be carry-over from other donors' samples.

This chain connects TRBV7-8 to TRBJ1-4, with 7 bases matching TRBD1. The junction had 7 bases not matched to a gene; V was cut back by 3 bases and J by 6 bases. The CDR3 is made up of 15 amino acids. Germline-derived CDR1 and CDR2 are SGHVS and FQNEAQ. The CDR3 DNA reads as TGTGCCAGCAGCTTTGCCGGGACAGCTCATGAAAAACTGTTTTTT. The encoded protein is CASSFAGTAHEKLFF.

This rearrangement joins TRBV4-2 to TRBJ1-5; TRBD1 agrees at 11 bases. Trimming removed 1 base from V and 6 bases from J; junction bases left unmatched: 2. Germline V gene sequence: CDR1 LGHNA, CDR2 YNFKEQ. This CDR3 is 15 amino acids long. In DNA form, the CDR3 reads TGTGCCAGCAGCCAAGGGGGGACAGGGGGTCAGCCCCAGCATTTT. As protein: CASSQGGTGGQPQHF.

About this clone itself: Other DNA sequences in this specimen translate into the identical CDR3. The chain has TRBV7-3 and TRBJ2-1, with 9 bases that match TRBD2. Germline V gene sequence: CDR1 SGHTA, CDR2 FQGTGA. CDR3 length: 15 amino acids. V gave up 5 bases and J gave up 4 bases; unmatched junction bases: 6. The CDR3 DNA sequence: TGTGCCAGCAGCCCCAGGCTAGCGGGGTACAATGAGCAGTTCTTC. Amino acids: CASSPRLAGYNEQFF. Filled out from reference TRBV7-3 and TRBJ2-1, the complete variable domain reads GAGVSQTPSNKVTEKGKYVELRCDPISGHTALYWYRQSLGQGPEFLIYFQGTGAADDSGLPNDRFFAVRPEGSVSTLKIQRTERGDSAVYLCASSPRLAGYNEQFFGPGTRLTVL.

This clone was seen more than once but under ten times. The sample carries other DNA sequences with the same CDR3. The rearrangement links TRBV25-1 to TRBJ2-7; either TRBD1 or TRBD2 may fit D (6 bases each). This CDR3 is 12 amino acids long. The V end was cut by 6 bases, the J end by 3 bases, with 9 bases between. CDR1 and CDR2 from the germline V gene are MGHDK and SYGVNS. Written as DNA, the CDR3 is TGTGCCAGCAGGGGGGGCAGCTACGAGCAGTACTTC. This translates into CASRGGSYEQYF.

The chain recombines TRBV5-1 with TRBJ2-3; TRBD2 matches 10 bases. V shed 5 bases, J shed 2 bases, and the junction held 11 bases outside the gene matches. Germline V gene lookup returns CDR1 SGHRS and CDR2 YFSETQ. The CDR3 runs to 17 residues. The CDR3 DNA follows: TGCGCCAGCAGACAAGGAAAACTAGCGGGATTCACAGATACGCAGTATTTT. This codes for CASRQGKLAGFTDTQYF.

This clone was found many times. V and J are TRBV18 and TRBJ1-1; D is perhaps TRBD1 (5 bases). This CDR3 region has 12 residues. V was trimmed by 3 bases and J by 10 bases, leaving 12 bases between them. Germline V gene data show CDR1 as KGHSH and CDR2 as LQKENI. The CDR3 loop reads CASSPLQEGAFF. In DNA, the CDR3 is TGTGCCAGCTCACCGTTACAGGAGGGAGCTTTCTTT.

This clone was counted only a few times. This chain links TRBV4-3 with TRBJ2-3; TRBD2 agrees at 10 bases. The CDR3 runs to 18 residues. V shed 4 bases and J 4 bases; nucleotides not matched to a gene: 14. Germline V CDR1 and CDR2: LGHNA, YSLEER. CDR3 DNA sequence: TGCGCCAGCAGCCCAATCCCGACCGGCCTAGCGGGAGCAGATACGCAGTATTTT. It is translated as CASSPIPTGLAGADTQYF.

This chain connects TRBV14 to TRBJ2-5; D may be TRBD2 (6 bases). The germline gives CDR1 SGHDN, CDR2 FVKESK. Between the trimmed V and J ends, which lost 4 bases and 1 base, there was a span of 7 bases. This CDR3 spans 13 amino acids. The CDR3 DNA reads as TGTGCCAGCAGCCGGGACTTCCAAGAGACCCAGTACTTC. It yields the protein CASSRDFQETQYF.

The genes are TRBV9 and TRBJ2-1, with TRBD2 matching 9 bases. Germline-derived CDR1 and CDR2 are SGDLS and YYNGEE. Trimming cost V 0 bases and J 9 bases; bases outside gene matches: 7. The CDR3 contains 15 residues. DNA for the CDR3: TGTGCCAGCAGCGTAGTGCCTAGCGGGGTGGGTGAGCAGTTCTTC. Translation: CASSVVPSGVGEQFF.

In the case of this clone: This CDR3 is also generated by other DNA sequences in the sample. The chain links TRBV5-1 to TRBJ2-2; the D is unclear. With 0 bases removed from V and 3 bases from J, the gap between germline ends came to 9 bases. Per germline, CDR1 SGHRS and CDR2 YFSETQ. The CDR3 has 15 residues. CDR3 nucleotides: TGCGCCAGCAGCTTGGAGTCCGGCGACACCGGGGAGCTGTTTTTT. Protein: CASSLESGDTGELFF.

CDR3 sequence reads: CAWSPARGEQFF. The DNA of the CDR3 is TGTGCCTGGAGCCCCGCCCGGGGTGAGCAGTTCTTC. This rearrangement joins TRBV30 to TRBJ2-1, with D possibly TRBD2 on 5 matching bases. This CDR3 has 12 residues. The germline V gene has CDR1 GTSNPN and CDR2 SVGIG (reference sequence). V lost 3 bases and J lost 9, with 12 bases in between.

The table lists this clone with a count of one. The chain recombines TRBV5-6 with TRBJ2-1; D is possibly TRBD1 (5 bases). The germline gives CDR1 SGHDT, CDR2 YYEEEE. Trimming cost V 2 bases and J 4 bases, with 10 bases left between them. This CDR3 spans 14 amino acids. CDR3 protein: CASSLQAAYNEQFF. For the CDR3, the DNA is TGTGCCAGCAGCTTACAGGCAGCTTACAATGAGCAGTTCTTC.